The 8 T cell receptor beta chains presented below share a single source sample, sequenced in a study of cytomegalovirus exposure and HLA in healthy donors. Data came from immunoSEQ multiplex PCR; TCRdb stores just in-frame clones and leaves some out. Here the sample spans 110,000 to 150,000 clones, 85% to 90% being singletons. The sample comprised PBMCs. These receptors were taken from a woman under 30 in good health and CMV-seropositive.

V usage is TRBV7-2 and J usage is TRBJ1-3; tentatively, D is TRBD1 (6 bases). The CDR3 is 16 residues long. The V end lost 4 bases, the J end lost 0 bases, and 13 bases lay between the germline ends. CDR1 and CDR2 (germline): SGHTA, FQGNSA. The DNA for the CDR3 is TGTGCCAGCAGCTACCTAGGGACAAACTCTGGAAACACCATATATTTT. Its protein product is CASSYLGTNSGNTIYF.

J is TRBJ1-2 and V is TRBV28, with 7 bases fitting TRBD1. J lost 4 bases, V lost 5 bases, and 13 bases had no gene match. Germline V lookup: CDR1 MDHEN, CDR2 SYDVKM. This CDR3 has 16 amino acids. The chain's CDR3 is CASSTNRGREVYGYTF. For the CDR3, the DNA is TGTGCCAGCAGTACTAACAGGGGAAGGGAAGTCTATGGCTACACCTTC.

This clone was detected only once. V and J are TRBV6-5 and TRBJ1-1; 8 bases are a match to TRBD1. CDR3 length: 14 residues. The V segment lost 2 bases and the J segment 4 bases; nucleotides outside the gene matches: 3. The V gene's germline CDR1 is MNHEY and CDR2 SVGAGI. The CDR3, as DNA: TGTGCCAGCAGTTACGGGACAGGAGCCACTGAAGCTTTCTTT. Protein product: CASSYGTGATEAFF.

This chain uses TRBV7-2 with TRBJ2-7; D is undetermined. Germline loops: CDR1 SGHTA, CDR2 FQGNSA. The CDR3 loop spans 14 amino acids. V was cut by 1 base and J by 2 bases, with 9 bases left in between. The CDR3 region is CASSLGVATYEQYF. CDR3 in DNA: TGTGCCAGCAGCTTAGGAGTTGCAACCTACGAGCAGTACTTC.

The chain uses TRBV28 and TRBJ2-3, with a tentative D call TRBD2 (5 bases). CDR1 is MDHEN and CDR2 is SYDVKM in the germline V gene. V lost 2 bases, J lost 0 bases, and 6 bases lay in between. This CDR3 comprises 14 residues. The CDR3: CASSLTSSTDTQYF. The DNA for the CDR3 is TGTGCCAGCAGTTTAACTAGTAGCACAGATACGCAGTATTTT.

This chain connects TRBV7-9 to TRBJ2-7; 8 bases map to TRBD1. This CDR3 has 16 residues. V shed 4 bases, J shed 0 bases, and the junction held 8 bases outside the gene matches. Germline V gene lookup returns CDR1 SEHNR and CDR2 FQNEAQ (reference sequence). CDR3 amino acids: CASSSRQGISSYEQYF. DNA of the CDR3: TGTGCCAGCAGCTCCCGACAGGGGATATCCTCCTACGAGCAGTACTTC.

The genes are TRBV4-2 and TRBJ2-2, with 12 bases that match TRBD2. The germline gives CDR1 LGHNA, CDR2 YNFKEQ. CDR3 length: 15 residues. Trimming cost V 8 bases and J 5 bases; bases outside gene matches: 6. CDR3 nucleotides: TGTGCCAGCTCTCGGACTAGCGGGGTTACCGGGGAGCTGTTTTTT. Translating it yields CASSRTSGVTGELFF.

V usage is TRBV21-1 and J usage is TRBJ1-5; the table's D call, TRBD1, has no DNA check behind it. TRBV21-1 is a recognized pseudogene. The CDR3 is 18 amino acids. CDR3 sequence: CASSNRDRGYFGNQPQHF. The CDR3 DNA reads TGTGCCAGCAGCAACCGGGACAGGGGGTATTTCGGCAATCAGCCCCAGCATTTT.